Following are 31 T cell receptor beta chains from one sample sequenced in a study of OX40 agonist ivuxolimab in advanced cancers. Measured with immunoSEQ multiplex PCR; TCRdb has only the in-frame clones, and not every one. The table lists some 28,000 clones, 90% of them singletons. The starting material was CD4+ or CD8+ T cells sorted from blood, obtained in a trial of the OX40 agonist ivuxolimab. The receptors come from an adult with an advanced solid tumor such as melanoma, head and neck, liver or kidney cancer.

The chain employs TRBV7-9 and TRBJ1-2, with TRBD1 matching 8 bases. After removal of 0 bases from V and 8 bases from J, the junction contained 8 bases not matched to a gene. Looked up from germline, CDR1 is SEHNR and CDR2 is FQNEAQ (reference sequence). The CDR3 loop spans 15 amino acids. The DNA for the CDR3 is TGTGCCAGCAGCTTAGCTTGGCAGGGGGCTGACGGCTACACCTTC. This encodes CASSLAWQGADGYTF.

This clone was detected only once. The rearrangement links TRBV19 to TRBJ1-5; maybe TRBD1 (6 bases). The V end lost 6 bases, the J end lost 2 bases, and 17 bases lay between the germline ends. CDR1 and CDR2 from the germline V gene are LNHDA and SQIVND (reference sequence). The CDR3 loop spans 16 amino acids. For the CDR3, the DNA is TGTGCCAGTAGCCACGATAGGGGGGGAGGCAATCAGCCCCAGCATTTT. Translating gives CASSHDRGGGNQPQHF.

The chain has TRBV6-1 and TRBJ2-1, with TRBD1 matching over 7 bases. V was clipped by 7 bases and J by 0 bases; unmatched bases: 6. The CDR3 is 15 amino acids. Germline lookup yields CDR1 MNHNS and CDR2 SASEGT. For the CDR3, the DNA is TGTGCCAGCACAAAGCGACAGGGCTCCTACAATGAGCAGTTCTTC. Residues: CASTKRQGSYNEQFF.

The V call is TRBV29-1, the J call TRBJ2-7; tentative D call: TRBD1 (5 bases). CDR1 is SQVTM, CDR2 ANQGSEA, per germline. Deletions cut 1 base from V and 1 base from J, with 5 bases between. The CDR3 contains 12 residues. CDR3 sequence (DNA): TGCAGCGTTGAAGGGACATCCTACGAGCAGTACTTC. Protein sequence: CSVEGTSYEQYF.

The chain links TRBV4-3 to TRBJ2-3; the D is unclear. V was shortened by 0 bases and J by 1 base, with 8 bases between the two germline ends. Germline CDR1 is LGHNA and CDR2 is YSLEER. This CDR3 has 15 amino acids. DNA of the CDR3: TGCGCCAGCAGCCAAGATTCCCTGGGCACAGATACGCAGTATTTT. Protein: CASSQDSLGTDTQYF.

The CDR3 loop is CASSLAPSDGYTF. The CDR3 DNA reads TGTGCCAGCAGCTTAGCCCCTTCCGATGGCTACACCTTC. The rearrangement joins TRBV7-3 to TRBJ1-2, with D hard to call. Per the germline V gene, CDR1 is SGHTA and CDR2 is FQGTGA. Trimming took 2 bases from V and 6 from J, leaving 10 bases between them. The CDR3 sequence is 13 residues long.

This clone was detected once. This chain uses TRBV7-6 with TRBJ1-5; TRBD1 might be the D (5 bases). The CDR3 sequence is 13 residues long. Looked up from germline, CDR1 is SGHVS and CDR2 is FNYEAQ. Trimming cost V 6 bases and J 6 bases, with 12 bases left between them. The CDR3 DNA sequence: TGTGCCAGCAGTCAGGGAGGTGTTCAGCCCCAGCATTTT. Its protein is CASSQGGVQPQHF.

The chain joins TRBV14 to TRBJ2-5, with TRBD2 matching over 8 bases. The V and J ends lost 1 base and 5 bases, in that order; junction bases with no gene match: 6. This CDR3 has 15 amino acids. Per germline, CDR1 SGHDN and CDR2 FVKESK. CDR3 DNA: TGTGCCAGCAGCCAAGGACTAGCGTACGAGGAGACCCAGTACTTC. Protein product: CASSQGLAYEETQYF.

The genes are TRBV6-5 and TRBJ2-5, with 8 bases matching TRBD1. With 6 bases clipped from V and 5 bases from J, the junction kept 8 bases outside the gene matches. This CDR3 region has 14 residues. The germline CDR1 and CDR2 sequences are MNHEY and SVGAGI. The CDR3 is CASRSGQGWETQYF. CDR3 DNA sequence: TGTGCCAGCAGAAGCGGACAGGGTTGGGAGACCCAGTACTTC.

This clone counts as medium-sized. V and J are TRBV27 and TRBJ2-1; D is possibly TRBD2 (6 bases). The CDR3 has 14 residues. With 2 bases removed from V and 9 bases from J, the gap between germline ends came to 14 bases. Germline V CDR1 and CDR2: MNHEY, SMNVEV (reference sequence). The CDR3 DNA sequence: TGTGCCAGCAGTTTAACCCCCGTCGGGGGTGAGCAGTTCTTC. Its protein product is CASSLTPVGGEQFF.

This chain joins TRBV6-5 and TRBJ2-7, with 10 bases matching TRBD1. V trimming: 2 bases; J trimming: 1 base; junction bases outside the gene matches: 2. Per the germline V gene, CDR1 is MNHEY and CDR2 is SVGAGI. CDR3 length: 15 residues. The CDR3 protein is CASSYRDRGSYEQYF. The CDR3 region has the DNA TGTGCCAGCAGTTACCGGGACAGGGGATCCTACGAGCAGTACTTC.

The chain is built from TRBV9 and TRBJ2-7; D tentatively fits TRBD1 or TRBD2 (5 bases each). CDR1 SGDLS and CDR2 YYNGEE come from the germline V gene. Deletions cut 0 bases from V and 2 bases from J, with 15 bases between. This CDR3 has 16 residues. CDR3 DNA sequence: TGTGCCAGCAGCGTAGCGGGGCTAGCCTCTGCCTACGAGCAGTACTTC. It codes for CASSVAGLASAYEQYF.

This rearrangement joins TRBV2 to TRBJ2-1; no definite D call. The V gene lost 5 bases and the J gene lost 0 bases, with 20 bases spanning the gap. The CDR3 length is 18 residues. Per the germline V gene, CDR1 is SNHLY and CDR2 is FYNNEI. CDR3 sequence: CASSLTHPPVGSYNEQFF. For the CDR3, the DNA is TGTGCCAGCAGTCTAACCCATCCCCCAGTCGGCTCCTACAATGAGCAGTTCTTC.

The V and J genes are TRBV11-2 and TRBJ2-6; a weak D match, TRBD2 (6 bases). Trimming shortened V by 4 bases and J by 13 bases, and 26 bases separated the two germline ends. The CDR3 loop spans 17 amino acids. The V gene's germline CDR1 is SGHAT and CDR2 FQNNGV. The CDR3 region has the DNA TGTGCCAGCAGCTCCACGTCGGGGAGACTGGGACTCGGGGTCCTGACTTTC. Translated, it gives CASSSTSGRLGLGVLTF.

The rearrangement joins TRBV21-1 to TRBJ1-5. TRBV21-1 is an annotated pseudogene. CDR3 length equals 16 residues. The CDR3 coding sequence is TGTGCCAGCACCCACGGGGTAAGGGTGTGCAATCAGCCCCAGCATTTT. Translated, it gives CASTHGVRVCNQPQHF.

The chain links TRBV29-1 to TRBJ2-7; 9 bases map to TRBD1. The V gene end was trimmed by 7 bases and the J gene end by 3 bases; junction bases not matched to a gene: 7. The CDR3 is 13 amino acids. The germline V gene has CDR1 SQVTM and CDR2 ANQGSEA. In nucleotides, the CDR3 is TGCAGCGCCGGGACAGGGCTTATCTACGAGCAGTACTTC. Amino acid sequence: CSAGTGLIYEQYF.

The chain combines TRBV11-2 with TRBJ2-1; D not certain. V was trimmed by 3 bases and J by 5 bases, leaving 5 bases between them. Germline lookup yields CDR1 SGHAT and CDR2 FQNNGV. There are 12 residues in the CDR3. Written as DNA, the CDR3 is TGTGCCAGCAGCTTTGGGGACAATGAGCAGTTCTTC. Protein sequence: CASSFGDNEQFF.

The rearrangement joins TRBV29-1 to TRBJ2-2, with D tentatively TRBD1 or TRBD2 (5 bases each). CDR1 is SQVTM, CDR2 ANQGSEA, per germline. The V end lost 5 bases, the J end lost 4 bases, and 20 bases lay between the germline ends. CDR3 length equals 16 residues. CDR3 coding DNA: TGCAGCGTTCCCCGTTACCCCCTGGGGACCACCGGGGAGCTGTTTTTT. It translates to CSVPRYPLGTTGELFF.

The chain has TRBV7-9 and TRBJ2-7; no reliable D call. The germline V gene encodes CDR1 SEHNR and CDR2 FQNEAQ (reference sequence). Trimming took 2 bases from V and 0 from J, leaving 11 bases between them. The length of the CDR3 is 15 residues. The CDR3 protein is CASSLKLFSSYEQYF. Written as DNA, the CDR3 is TGTGCCAGCAGCTTAAAACTCTTCAGCTCCTACGAGCAGTACTTC.

This rearrangement joins TRBV21-1 to TRBJ1-3. TRBV21-1 counts as a pseudogene. The CDR3 is 17 amino acids. CDR3 sequence: CAPARGGPGICGNTIYF. The CDR3 nucleotides read TGTGCCCCCGCGAGGGGGGGGCCAGGAATTTGTGGAAACACCATATATTTT.

This chain uses TRBV29-1 with TRBJ1-5, with TRBD1 as a possible D gene (5 bases). The CDR3 is made up of 13 amino acids. Germline V gene data show CDR1 as SQVTM and CDR2 as ANQGSEA. Trimming cost V 4 bases and J 3 bases, with 10 bases left between them. The DNA of the CDR3 is TGCAGCGTTGGGGGCGCGATCAATCAGCCCCAGCATTTT. Translation gives CSVGGAINQPQHF.

The chain is built from TRBV28 and TRBJ2-2, with TRBD2 matching 9 bases. Germline values: CDR1 MDHEN, CDR2 SYDVKM. Trimming at V came to 0 bases and at J to 7 bases, leaving 0 bases not matched to a gene. This CDR3 spans 14 amino acids. CDR3 DNA sequence: TGTGCCAGCAGTTTATGGCGGGAGGGCGGGGAGCTGTTTTTT. This gives the protein CASSLWREGGELFF.

V gene TRBV19 combines with J gene TRBJ2-7; D unresolved. Germline assignment: CDR1 LNHDA and CDR2 SQIVND (reference sequence). The V end was cut by 3 bases, the J end by 0 bases, with 6 bases between. The CDR3 is made up of 13 amino acids. The CDR3 here is CASSIQDSYEQYF. CDR3 bases: TGTGCCAGTAGTATCCAGGACTCCTACGAGCAGTACTTC.

The CDR3 coding sequence is TGTGCCAGCAGCCAAGATTATAAGTCAACTCCCCTCCTAAACAATGAGCAGTTCTTC. This encodes CASSQDYKSTPLLNNEQFF. The chain joins TRBV14 to TRBJ2-1; D remains unclear. This CDR3 is built from 19 residues. Between the trimmed V and J ends, which lost 0 bases and 5 bases, there was a span of 23 bases. Germline assignment: CDR1 SGHDN and CDR2 FVKESK. The entire variable domain, with the rest obtained from reference TRBV14 and TRBJ2-1, is as follows: EAGVTQFPSHSVIEKGQTVTLRCDPISGHDNLYWYRRVMGKEIKFLLHFVKESKQDESGMPNNRFLAERTGGTYSTLKVQPAELEDSGVYFCASSQDYKSTPLLNNEQFFGPGTRLTVL.

This clone was counted a few times. The chain employs TRBV5-8 and TRBJ1-3, with D possibly being TRBD1 (6 bases). CDR1 is SGHTS and CDR2 is YDEGEE in the germline V gene. Trimming removed 4 bases from V and 3 bases from J, with 14 bases in between. There are 15 residues in the CDR3. The CDR3 is CASSPGGGFGNTIYF. CDR3 nucleotides: TGTGCCAGCAGCCCCGGGGGGGGCTTTGGAAACACCATATATTTT.

The CDR3 spells CASSLYMGLVDNEQFF. The DNA for the CDR3 is TGTGCCAGCAGCCTCTACATGGGACTGGTAGACAATGAGCAGTTCTTC. This chain joins TRBV7-8 and TRBJ2-1; D is possibly TRBD2 (6 bases). Germline V gene sequence: CDR1 SGHVS, CDR2 FQNEAQ. V was pared by 5 bases and J by 5 bases, with 19 bases between. The CDR3 totals 16 residues.

This chain uses TRBV2 with TRBJ2-2; a possible D gene is TRBD1 (7 bases). Germline loops: CDR1 SNHLY, CDR2 FYNNEI. Trimming cost V 2 bases and J 3 bases, with 16 bases left between them. This CDR3 has 17 residues. The DNA for the CDR3 is TGTGCCAGCAGTGAACCGGCGGGGACAGACTACACCGGGGAGCTGTTTTTT. It translates to CASSEPAGTDYTGELFF. The full variable domain, with the rest looked up from reference TRBV2 and TRBJ2-2, is EPEVTQTPSHQVTQMGQEVILRCVPISNHLYFYWYRQILGQKVEFLVSFYNNEISEKSEIFDDQFSVERPDGSNFTLKIRSTKLEDSAMYFCASSEPAGTDYTGELFFGEGSRLTVL.

This sequence joins TRBV19 and TRBJ2-2, with 16 bases fitting TRBD2. CDR1 LNHDA and CDR2 SQIVND come from the germline V gene (reference sequence). This CDR3 has 19 residues. With 0 bases clipped from V and 5 bases from J, the junction kept 6 bases outside the gene matches. The CDR3 loop is CASSIDPGLAGGPTGELFF. CDR3 sequence (DNA): TGTGCCAGTAGTATAGACCCGGGACTAGCGGGAGGGCCGACCGGGGAGCTGTTTTTT.

The chain links TRBV7-2 to TRBJ2-2, with TRBD2 identical over 11 bases. Germline CDR1 is SGHTA and CDR2 is FQGNSA. Trimming took 1 base from V and 5 from J; bases not matched to a gene: 6. The CDR3 totals 17 residues. The CDR3 sequence is CASSLEVLAGDTGELFF. As DNA, the CDR3 is TGTGCCAGCAGCTTAGAGGTACTAGCGGGAGATACCGGGGAGCTGTTTTTT.

The CDR3 protein is CASSDTGEGETQYF. CDR3 DNA sequence: TGTGCCAGCAGCGATACAGGGGAGGGAGAGACCCAGTACTTC. The chain couples TRBV9 to TRBJ2-5, with D perhaps matching TRBD1 or TRBD2 (7 bases each). Trimming shortened V by 3 bases and J by 4 bases, and 13 bases separated the two germline ends. The CDR3 has 14 residues. Germline values: CDR1 SGDLS, CDR2 YYNGEE.

The rearrangement joins TRBV14 to TRBJ2-1; D might be TRBD2 (6 bases). This CDR3 is built from 16 residues. Germline V gene data show CDR1 as SGHDN and CDR2 as FVKESK. The V end lost 3 bases, the J end lost 6 bases, and 18 bases lay between the germline ends. The CDR3 nucleotides are TGTGCCAGCAGCCAGACGGAGAGGGACTTCGGCAATGAGCAGTTCTTC. Translation: CASSQTERDFGNEQFF.